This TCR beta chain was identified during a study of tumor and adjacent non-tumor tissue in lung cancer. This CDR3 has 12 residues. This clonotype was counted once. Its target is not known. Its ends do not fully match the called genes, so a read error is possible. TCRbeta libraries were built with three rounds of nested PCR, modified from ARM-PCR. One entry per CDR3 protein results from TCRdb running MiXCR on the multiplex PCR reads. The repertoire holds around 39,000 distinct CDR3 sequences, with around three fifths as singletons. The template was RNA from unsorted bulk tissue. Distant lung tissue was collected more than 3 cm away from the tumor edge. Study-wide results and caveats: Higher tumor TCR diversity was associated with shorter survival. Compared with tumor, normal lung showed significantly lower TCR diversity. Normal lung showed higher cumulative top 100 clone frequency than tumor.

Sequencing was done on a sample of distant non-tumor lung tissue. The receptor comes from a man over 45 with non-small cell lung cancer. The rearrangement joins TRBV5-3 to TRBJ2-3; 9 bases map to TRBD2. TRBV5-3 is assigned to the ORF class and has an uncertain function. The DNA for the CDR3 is TGTACCAGACTACCAAGGGGGACTAGCATCGGGTTC. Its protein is CTRLPRGTSIGF.